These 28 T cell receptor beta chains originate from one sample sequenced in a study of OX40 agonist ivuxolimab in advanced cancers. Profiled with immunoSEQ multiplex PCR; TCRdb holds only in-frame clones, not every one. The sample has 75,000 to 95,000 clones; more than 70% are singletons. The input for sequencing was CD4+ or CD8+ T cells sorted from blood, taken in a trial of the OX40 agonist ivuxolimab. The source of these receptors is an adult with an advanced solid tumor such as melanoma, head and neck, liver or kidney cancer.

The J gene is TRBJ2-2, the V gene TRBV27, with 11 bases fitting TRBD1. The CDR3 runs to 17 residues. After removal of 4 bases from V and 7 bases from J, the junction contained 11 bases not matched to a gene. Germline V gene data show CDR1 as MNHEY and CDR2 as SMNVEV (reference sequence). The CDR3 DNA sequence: TGTGCCAGCAGTTCGGACAGGGGGCCCACCATTGGCGGGGAGCTGTTTTTT. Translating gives CASSSDRGPTIGGELFF.

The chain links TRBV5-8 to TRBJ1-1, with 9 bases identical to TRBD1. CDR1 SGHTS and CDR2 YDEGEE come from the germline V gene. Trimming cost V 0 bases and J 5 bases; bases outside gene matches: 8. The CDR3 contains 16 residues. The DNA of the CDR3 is TGTGCCAGCAGCTTGGCCTACGGACAGGGGAGGACTGAAGCTTTCTTT. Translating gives CASSLAYGQGRTEAFF.

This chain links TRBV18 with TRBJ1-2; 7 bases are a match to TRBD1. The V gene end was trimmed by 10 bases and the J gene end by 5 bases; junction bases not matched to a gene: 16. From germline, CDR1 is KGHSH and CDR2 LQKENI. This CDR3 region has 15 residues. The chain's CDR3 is CATPSSGQELYGYTF. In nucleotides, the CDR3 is TGTGCCACCCCGTCGTCAGGACAGGAATTGTATGGCTACACCTTC.

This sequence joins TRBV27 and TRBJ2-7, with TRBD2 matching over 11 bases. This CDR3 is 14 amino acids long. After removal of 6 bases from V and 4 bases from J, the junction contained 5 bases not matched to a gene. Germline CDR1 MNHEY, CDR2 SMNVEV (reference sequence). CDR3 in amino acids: CASRPGLAVYEQYF. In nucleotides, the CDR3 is TGTGCCAGCAGACCGGGACTAGCGGTTTACGAGCAGTACTTC.

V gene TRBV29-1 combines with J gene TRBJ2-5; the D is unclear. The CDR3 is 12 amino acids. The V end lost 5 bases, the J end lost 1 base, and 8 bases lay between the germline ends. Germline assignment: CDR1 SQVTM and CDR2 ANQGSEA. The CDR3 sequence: CSVRSVQETQYF. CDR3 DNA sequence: TGCAGCGTTCGCTCGGTCCAAGAGACCCAGTACTTC.

DNA of the CDR3: TGTGCCAGCAGCCTAGCGTCTACTGAAGCTTTCTTT. Protein product: CASSLASTEAFF. This chain links TRBV28 with TRBJ1-1; no definite D call. This CDR3 region has 12 residues. V was trimmed by 6 bases and J by 5 bases, leaving 10 bases between them. The V gene's germline CDR1 is MDHEN and CDR2 SYDVKM.

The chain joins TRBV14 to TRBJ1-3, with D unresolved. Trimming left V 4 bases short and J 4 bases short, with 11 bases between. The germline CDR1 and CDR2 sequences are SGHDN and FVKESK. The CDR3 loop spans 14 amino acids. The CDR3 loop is CASSPLRQGNTIYF. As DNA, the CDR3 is TGTGCCAGCAGCCCCTTACGGCAAGGAAACACCATATATTTT.

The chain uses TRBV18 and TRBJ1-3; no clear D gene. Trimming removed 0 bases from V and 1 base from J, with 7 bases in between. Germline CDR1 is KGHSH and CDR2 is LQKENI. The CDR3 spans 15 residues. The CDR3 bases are TGTGCCAGCTCACCACCGTCCCGTTCTGGAAACACCATATATTTT. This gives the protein CASSPPSRSGNTIYF.

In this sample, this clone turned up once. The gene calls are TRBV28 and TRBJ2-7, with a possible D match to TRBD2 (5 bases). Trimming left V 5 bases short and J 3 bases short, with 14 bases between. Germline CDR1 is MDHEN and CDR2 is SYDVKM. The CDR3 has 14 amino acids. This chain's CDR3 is CASSLSGLYYEQYF. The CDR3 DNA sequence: TGTGCCAGCAGTCTCAGCGGACTTTACTACGAGCAGTACTTC.

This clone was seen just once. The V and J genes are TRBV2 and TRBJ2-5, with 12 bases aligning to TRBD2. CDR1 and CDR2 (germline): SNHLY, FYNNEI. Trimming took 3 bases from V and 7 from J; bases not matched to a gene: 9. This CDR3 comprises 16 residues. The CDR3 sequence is CASSERTSGGRVTQYF. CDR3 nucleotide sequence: TGTGCCAGCAGTGAGAGAACTAGCGGGGGGCGAGTGACCCAGTACTTC.

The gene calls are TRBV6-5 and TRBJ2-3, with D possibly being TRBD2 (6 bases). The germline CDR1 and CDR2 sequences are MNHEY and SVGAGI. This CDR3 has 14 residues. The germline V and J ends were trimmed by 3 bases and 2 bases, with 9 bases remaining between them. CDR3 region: CASSYGGPTDTQYF. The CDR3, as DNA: TGTGCCAGCAGTTATGGAGGGCCCACAGATACGCAGTATTTT.

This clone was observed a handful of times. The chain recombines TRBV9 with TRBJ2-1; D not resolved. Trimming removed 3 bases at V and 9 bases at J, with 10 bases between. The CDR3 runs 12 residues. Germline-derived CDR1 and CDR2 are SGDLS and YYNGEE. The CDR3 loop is CASSALVGEQFF. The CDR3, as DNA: TGTGCCAGCAGCGCCTTAGTCGGTGAGCAGTTCTTC.

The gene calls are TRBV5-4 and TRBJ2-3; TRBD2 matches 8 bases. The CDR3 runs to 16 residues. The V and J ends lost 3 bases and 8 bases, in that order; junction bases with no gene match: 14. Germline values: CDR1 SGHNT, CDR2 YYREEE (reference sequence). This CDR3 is CASSSLTSEVLGTQYF. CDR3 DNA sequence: TGTGCCAGCAGCTCCCTGACTAGCGAGGTGTTGGGTACGCAGTATTTT.

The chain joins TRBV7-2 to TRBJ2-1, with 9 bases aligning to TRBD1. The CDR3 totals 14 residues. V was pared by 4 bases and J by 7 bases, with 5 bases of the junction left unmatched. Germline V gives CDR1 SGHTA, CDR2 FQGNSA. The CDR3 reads CASSSWTGENEQFF. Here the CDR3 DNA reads TGTGCCAGCAGCTCCTGGACAGGGGAGAATGAGCAGTTCTTC.

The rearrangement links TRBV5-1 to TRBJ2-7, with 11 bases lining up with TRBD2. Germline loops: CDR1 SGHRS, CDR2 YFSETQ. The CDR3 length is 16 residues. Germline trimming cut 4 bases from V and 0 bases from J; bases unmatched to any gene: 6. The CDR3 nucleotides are TGCGCCAGCAGCATCAGCCTAGCGGGAGGCTCCTACGAGCAGTACTTC. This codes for CASSISLAGGSYEQYF.

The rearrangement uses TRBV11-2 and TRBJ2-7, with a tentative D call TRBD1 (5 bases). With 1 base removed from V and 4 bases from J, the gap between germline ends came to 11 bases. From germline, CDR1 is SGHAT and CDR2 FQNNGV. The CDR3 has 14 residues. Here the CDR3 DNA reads TGTGCCAGCAGCTTAGTAGGGGTCCGATACGAGCAGTACTTC. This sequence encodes CASSLVGVRYEQYF. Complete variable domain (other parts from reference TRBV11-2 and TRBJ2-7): EAGVAQSPRYKIIEKRQSVAFWCNPISGHATLYWYQQILGQGPKLLIQFQNNGVVDDSQLPKDRFSAERLKGVDSTLKIQPAKLEDSAVYLCASSLVGVRYEQYFGPGTRLTVT.

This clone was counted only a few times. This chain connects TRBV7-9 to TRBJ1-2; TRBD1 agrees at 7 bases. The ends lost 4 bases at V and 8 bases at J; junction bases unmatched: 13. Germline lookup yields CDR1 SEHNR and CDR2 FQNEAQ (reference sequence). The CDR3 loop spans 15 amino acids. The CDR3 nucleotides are TGTGCCAGCAGCTCCTGGAGACAGGGCTTCCTCGGCTACACCTTC. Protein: CASSSWRQGFLGYTF.

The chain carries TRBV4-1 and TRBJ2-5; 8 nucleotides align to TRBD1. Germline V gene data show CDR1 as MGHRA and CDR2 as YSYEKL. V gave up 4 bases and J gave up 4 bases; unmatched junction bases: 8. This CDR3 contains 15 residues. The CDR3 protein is CASSPPGRGRETQYF. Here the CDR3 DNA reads TGCGCCAGCAGCCCGCCGGGCAGGGGGCGAGAGACCCAGTACTTC.

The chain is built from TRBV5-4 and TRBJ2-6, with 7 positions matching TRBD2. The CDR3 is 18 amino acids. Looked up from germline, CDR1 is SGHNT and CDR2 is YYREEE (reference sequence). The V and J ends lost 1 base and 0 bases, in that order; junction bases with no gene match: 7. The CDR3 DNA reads TGTGCCAGCAGCTTGTCTAGCGGCACCACCTCTGGGGCCAACGTCCTGACTTTC. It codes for CASSLSSGTTSGANVLTF.

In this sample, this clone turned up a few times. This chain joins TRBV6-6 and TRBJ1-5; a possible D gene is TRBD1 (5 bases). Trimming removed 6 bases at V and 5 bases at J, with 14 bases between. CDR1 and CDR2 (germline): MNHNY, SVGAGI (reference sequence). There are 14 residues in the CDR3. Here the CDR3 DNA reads TGTGCCAGCAGGGGGACGGAAGATTATCAGCCCCAGCATTTT. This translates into CASRGTEDYQPQHF.

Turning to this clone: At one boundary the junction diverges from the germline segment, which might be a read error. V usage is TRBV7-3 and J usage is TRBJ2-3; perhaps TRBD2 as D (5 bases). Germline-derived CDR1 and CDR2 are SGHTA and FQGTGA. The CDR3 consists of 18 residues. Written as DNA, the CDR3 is TGTGCCAGCAGCTTAGTGGGCCGGGAAGTAGGAAGCACATATACGCAGTATTTT. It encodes CASSLVGREVGSTYTQYF.

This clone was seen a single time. The CDR3 is CASTDRGRQGYGYTF. CDR3 bases: TGTGCCAGTACGGACAGGGGGCGCCAGGGCTATGGCTACACCTTC. The rearrangement joins TRBV19 to TRBJ1-2; 11 positions agree with TRBD1. CDR3 size: 15 residues. Germline CDR1 is LNHDA and CDR2 is SQIVND (reference sequence). With V trimmed by 7 bases and J by 4 bases, 8 bases remained unmatched. The variable domain in full, completed from reference TRBV19 and TRBJ1-2, reads DGGITQSPKYLFRKEGQNVTLSCEQNLNHDAMYWYRQDPGQGLRLIYYSQIVNDFQKGDIAEGYSVSREKKESFPLTVTSAQKNPTAFYLCASTDRGRQGYGYTFGSGTRLTVV.

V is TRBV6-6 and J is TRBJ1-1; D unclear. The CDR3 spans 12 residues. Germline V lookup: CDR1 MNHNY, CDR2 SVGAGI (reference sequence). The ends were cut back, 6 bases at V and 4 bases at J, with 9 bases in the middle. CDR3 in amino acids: CASRSFSTEAFF. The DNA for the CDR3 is TGTGCCAGCAGGTCCTTCAGCACTGAAGCTTTCTTT.

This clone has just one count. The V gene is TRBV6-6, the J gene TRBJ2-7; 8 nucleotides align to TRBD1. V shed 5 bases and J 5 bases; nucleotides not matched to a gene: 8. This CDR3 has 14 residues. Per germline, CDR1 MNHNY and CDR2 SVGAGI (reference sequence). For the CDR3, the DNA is TGTGCCAGCAGTCACGGACAGGGAAAGGACGAGCAGTACTTC. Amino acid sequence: CASSHGQGKDEQYF.

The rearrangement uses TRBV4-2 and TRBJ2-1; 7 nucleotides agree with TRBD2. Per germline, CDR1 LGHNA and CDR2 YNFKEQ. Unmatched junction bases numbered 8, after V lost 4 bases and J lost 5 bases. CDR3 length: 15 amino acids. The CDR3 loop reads CASSRLTGGNNEQFF. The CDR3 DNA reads TGTGCCAGCAGCCGGTTAACGGGAGGTAACAATGAGCAGTTCTTC.

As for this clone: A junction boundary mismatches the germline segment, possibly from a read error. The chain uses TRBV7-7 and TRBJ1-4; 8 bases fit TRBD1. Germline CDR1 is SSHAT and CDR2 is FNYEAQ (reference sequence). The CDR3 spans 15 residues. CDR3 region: CASSSTGQVFEKLFF. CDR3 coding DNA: TGTGCTAGCAGCTCGACGGGACAGGTGTTTGAAAAACTGTTTTTT.

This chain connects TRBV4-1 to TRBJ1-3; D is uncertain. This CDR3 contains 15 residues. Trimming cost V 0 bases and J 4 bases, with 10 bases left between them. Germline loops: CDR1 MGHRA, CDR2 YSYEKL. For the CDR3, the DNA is TGCGCCAGCAGCCAAGATGTGGCGGTCGGAAACACCATATATTTT. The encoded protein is CASSQDVAVGNTIYF.

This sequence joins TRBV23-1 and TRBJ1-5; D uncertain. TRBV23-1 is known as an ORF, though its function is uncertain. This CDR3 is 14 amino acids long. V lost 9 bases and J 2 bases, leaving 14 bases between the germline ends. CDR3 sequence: CASPPGYRNQPQHF. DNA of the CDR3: TGCGCCAGTCCCCCCGGATACCGCAATCAGCCCCAGCATTTT.